The 22 T cell receptor beta chains given below trace back to one sample, sequenced in a study of T-cell memory formation after mild COVID-19. TCRdb passed the 5' RACE reads through MiXCR, listing each CDR3 protein once. Counted here are about 110,000 distinct CDR3 sequences, roughly 12% occurring once; the ten biggest clones make up 27%. The material sequenced was PBMCs or a T cell subset sorted from them (not recorded which). The receptors originated from an adult woman who had mild COVID-19 (a few samples of this study predate the infection). Cell type and time point are not known.

This clonotype showed up just a few times. The chain links TRBV7-7 to TRBJ2-5, with a weak D call TRBD2 (5 bases). This CDR3 contains 13 residues. With 4 bases removed from V and 2 bases from J, the gap between germline ends came to 8 bases. CDR1 is SSHAT, CDR2 FNYEAQ, per germline (reference sequence). The CDR3 protein is CASSSGVQETQYF. The CDR3 bases are TGTGCCAGCAGCTCCGGGGTACAAGAGACCCAGTACTTC.

This clonotype came up many times. This chain joins TRBV20-1 and TRBJ2-5, with TRBD1 matching over 8 bases. Germline lookup yields CDR1 DFQATT and CDR2 SNEGSKA (reference sequence). J was trimmed by 4 bases and V by 3 bases; bases with no gene match: 7. The CDR3 runs 14 residues. CDR3: CSARTGEVRETQYF. The DNA for the CDR3 is TGCAGTGCTAGGACAGGGGAGGTGCGAGAGACCCAGTACTTC.

The gene calls are TRBV3-1 and TRBJ2-7, with 7 positions matching TRBD1. V was clipped by 4 bases and J by 1 base; unmatched bases: 13. CDR1 is LGHDT and CDR2 is YNNKEL in the germline V gene (reference sequence). The CDR3 is 17 amino acids. CDR3 nucleotides: TGTGCCAGCAGCCGTTACAGGGGTGCCAATCCTTCCTACGAGCAGTACTTC. The encoded protein is CASSRYRGANPSYEQYF.

The table lists this clonotype with a few counts. This chain connects TRBV5-1 to TRBJ1-4, with TRBD1 matching 10 bases. Germline V gene lookup returns CDR1 SGHRS and CDR2 YFSETQ. The junction had 1 base not matched to a gene; V was cut back by 3 bases and J by 8 bases. The CDR3 extends over 13 amino acids. CDR3 sequence reads: CASSWDRGEKLFF. The CDR3 DNA is TGCGCCAGCAGCTGGGACAGGGGAGAAAAACTGTTTTTT.

This clonotype was observed a handful of times. V is TRBV6-2 or TRBV6-3 and J is TRBJ2-7, with no clear D. CDR1 and CDR2 (germline): MNHEY, SVGEGT. This CDR3 is 13 amino acids long. The V end was cut by 2 bases, the J end by 2 bases, with 7 bases between. This CDR3 is CASSYSVTYEQYF. The CDR3 DNA follows: TGTGCCAGCAGTTACAGCGTAACCTACGAGCAGTACTTC.

The chain recombines TRBV11-2 with TRBJ2-3; the match to TRBD2 covers 7 bases. CDR1 is SGHAT and CDR2 is FQNNGV in the germline V gene. Trimming removed 2 bases from V and 4 bases from J; junction bases left unmatched: 6. The CDR3 totals 15 residues. The CDR3 bases are TGTGCCAGCAGCTTATTCGCGGGGGAGGCAGATACGCAGTATTTT. Translating it yields CASSLFAGEADTQYF.

The V call is TRBV12-3 or TRBV12-4, the J call TRBJ2-5; no clear D. Trimming left V 6 bases short and J 5 bases short, with 16 bases between. The CDR3 is made up of 14 amino acids. This chain's CDR3 is CASSLGRLGETQYF. DNA for the CDR3: TGTGCCAGCAGCCTGGGCCGGCTCGGGGAGACCCAGTACTTC.

The chain recombines TRBV20-1 with TRBJ2-5; possibly TRBD2 for D (6 bases). V was trimmed by 5 bases and J by 4 bases, leaving 17 bases between them. Germline V gene lookup returns CDR1 DFQATT and CDR2 SNEGSKA (reference sequence). This CDR3 has 14 residues. DNA for the CDR3: TGCAGTGCTTCCCCGTTGAATAGCGGAGAGACCCAGTACTTC. This translates into CSASPLNSGETQYF.

The V call is TRBV12-3 or TRBV12-4, the J call TRBJ1-5; unclear D gene. The CDR3 is made up of 15 amino acids. Trimming left V 2 bases short and J 0 bases short, with 8 bases between. The CDR3 reads CASSLSGYSNQPQHF. CDR3 DNA: TGTGCCAGCAGTTTATCGGGATATAGCAATCAGCCCCAGCATTTT.

The V and J genes are TRBV7-9 and TRBJ1-2; TRBD1 might be the D (5 bases). The germline CDR1 and CDR2 sequences are SEHNR and FQNEAQ (reference sequence). The CDR3 extends over 18 amino acids. Trimming left V 1 base short and J 7 bases short, with 25 bases between. The CDR3 reads CASSLGSYGALLPGGYTF. The DNA for the CDR3 is TGTGCCAGCAGCTTAGGCTCCTACGGGGCCCTCCTTCCGGGTGGCTACACCTTC.

This clonotype came up a few times. This chain joins TRBV7-9 and TRBJ2-1; 7 positions match TRBD1. J gave up 2 bases and V 7 bases, and 8 bases lay outside the gene matches. Germline assignment: CDR1 SEHNR and CDR2 FQNEAQ (reference sequence). This CDR3 is built from 15 residues. The CDR3 sequence: CASTLRDRAYNEQFF. CDR3 nucleotide sequence: TGTGCCAGCACCCTCAGAGACAGGGCCTACAATGAGCAGTTCTTC. The whole variable domain, remainder taken from reference TRBV7-9 and TRBJ2-1, is DTGVSQNPRHKITKRGQNVTFRCDPISEHNRLYWYRQTLGQGPEFLTYFQNEAQLEKSRLLSDRFSAERPKGSFSTLEIQRTEQGDSAMYLCASTLRDRAYNEQFFGPGTRLTVL.

This clonotype showed up just a few times. The V and J genes are TRBV7-2 and TRBJ2-7, with 7 positions matching TRBD1. The germline V gene has CDR1 SGHTA and CDR2 FQGNSA. There are 16 residues in the CDR3. V lost 2 bases to trimming and J lost 0 bases; unmatched junction nucleotides: 7. CDR3 loop: CASSLYRGRDSYEQYF. The DNA for the CDR3 is TGTGCCAGCAGCTTATACAGGGGTAGAGACTCCTACGAGCAGTACTTC. The full variable domain, completed using reference TRBV7-2 and TRBJ2-7, is GAGVSQSPSNKVTEKGKDVELRCDPISGHTALYWYRQSLGQGLEFLIYFQGNSAPDKSGLPSDRFSAERTGGSVSTLTIQRTQQEDSAVYLCASSLYRGRDSYEQYFGPGTRLTVT.

V and J are TRBV6-6 and TRBJ2-3; 12 nucleotides line up with TRBD1. The CDR3 spans 14 residues. Germline V gene sequence: CDR1 MNHNY, CDR2 SVGAGI (reference sequence). V was pared by 6 bases and J by 7 bases, with 5 bases of the junction left unmatched. CDR3 in amino acids: CASSYGTGGYTQYF. CDR3 nucleotides: TGTGCCAGCAGCTATGGGACAGGGGGCTATACGCAGTATTTT.

This clonotype was found many times. The chain recombines TRBV5-1 with TRBJ2-1; 10 positions match TRBD2. The CDR3 consists of 19 residues. Germline V gives CDR1 SGHRS, CDR2 YFSETQ. With V trimmed by 4 bases and J by 4 bases, 17 bases remained unmatched. The CDR3 reads CASSPSGGAGGRIYNEQFF. The CDR3, as DNA: TGCGCCAGCAGCCCATCCGGAGGAGCGGGGGGGCGGATATACAATGAGCAGTTCTTC.

This clonotype was counted only a few times. The V and J genes are TRBV5-1 and TRBJ2-3; 8 nucleotides line up with TRBD1. CDR3 length equals 15 residues. V shed 3 bases and J 3 bases; nucleotides not matched to a gene: 6. Germline V gene lookup returns CDR1 SGHRS and CDR2 YFSETQ. CDR3: CASSSGQGDTDTQYF. The CDR3 region has the DNA TGCGCCAGCAGCTCCGGACAGGGTGATACAGATACGCAGTATTTT.

The V gene is TRBV20-1, the J gene TRBJ2-3; the D gene is possibly TRBD2 (5 bases). V dropped 7 bases and J dropped 5 bases, with 16 bases sitting between them. Germline V lookup: CDR1 DFQATT, CDR2 SNEGSKA (reference sequence). CDR3 size: 13 residues. The CDR3 bases are TGCAGTGGAGCCCTTAGCGATCTAGATACGCAGTATTTT. Encoded protein: CSGALSDLDTQYF.

The chain has TRBV15 and TRBJ2-1; 10 nucleotides line up with TRBD2. The CDR3 is 15 amino acids. Looked up from germline, CDR1 is LNHNV and CDR2 is YYDKDF (reference sequence). Trimming took 5 bases from V and 8 from J; bases not matched to a gene: 9. This CDR3 is CATSRLAGVIDEQFF. The CDR3 DNA reads TGTGCCACCAGCCGGCTAGCGGGAGTGATTGATGAGCAGTTCTTC.

This clonotype was picked up many times. The rearrangement uses TRBV12-3 or TRBV12-4 and TRBJ2-7; weak D call: TRBD2 (5 bases). The V end lost 3 bases, the J end lost 2 bases, and 5 bases lay between the germline ends. This CDR3 comprises 12 residues. CDR3 DNA sequence: TGTGCCAGCAGTTTGCGGGCCTACGAGCAGTACTTC. This translates into CASSLRAYEQYF.

The rearrangement uses TRBV28 and TRBJ1-5; D is possibly TRBD1 (6 bases). Germline V gene lookup returns CDR1 MDHEN and CDR2 SYDVKM. The CDR3 covers 13 residues. Trimming removed 8 bases from V and 2 bases from J, with 10 bases in between. DNA of the CDR3: TGTGCCAGCGAGGGGGGTGGCAATCAGCCCCAGCATTTT. It codes for CASEGGGNQPQHF.

This clonotype was found many times. The V and J genes are TRBV7-9 and TRBJ2-7; weak D call: TRBD2 (5 bases). The V end lost 4 bases, the J end lost 1 base, and 11 bases lay between the germline ends. The CDR3 spans 14 residues. Per the germline V gene, CDR1 is SEHNR and CDR2 is FQNEAQ (reference sequence). This CDR3 reads CASSSLTTSYEQYF. The CDR3 bases are TGTGCCAGCAGCTCTCTGACTACTTCCTACGAGCAGTACTTC.

This clonotype was counted between two and nine times. The rearrangement uses TRBV6-5 and TRBJ2-3, with 9 bases lining up with TRBD2. The V gene's germline CDR1 is MNHEY and CDR2 SVGAGI. With 3 bases clipped from V and 0 bases from J, the junction kept 1 base outside the gene matches. The CDR3 is made up of 15 amino acids. CDR3 sequence reads: CASSYSGSSTDTQYF. The CDR3 region has the DNA TGTGCCAGCAGTTATAGCGGGAGTAGCACAGATACGCAGTATTTT.

This clonotype has only a few counts. The chain joins TRBV6-1 to TRBJ2-2; unclear D gene. Germline V gives CDR1 MNHNS, CDR2 SASEGT. V dropped 2 bases and J dropped 0 bases, with 7 bases sitting between them. The CDR3 is 15 residues long. The DNA of the CDR3 is TGTGCCAGCAGTGAATGGGATGCGAACACCGGGGAGCTGTTTTTT. Amino acids: CASSEWDANTGELFF.